The clone carrying this TCR beta chain was seen a handful of times. Its antigen is not identified. The data belong to a study of response to subunit inactivated influenza vaccine. Whole-study findings and limits: Researchers suggested that each seasonal influenza vaccination recruits few new T cells.

This CDR3 spans 13 amino acids. Germline loops: CDR1 MDHEN, CDR2 SYDVKM. The germline V and J ends were trimmed by 1 base and 6 bases, with 7 bases remaining between them. One entry per CDR3 protein results from TCRdb running MiXCR on the RT-PCR reads. The sample lists approximately 680,000 distinct CDR3 sequences, approximately 14% seen once, with under 14% in the top ten. This clonotype originated in a man between 45 and 60 years old who received an inactivated influenza vaccine. The source material was PBMCs from blood, sampled 11 to 12 days after vaccination. V gene TRBV28 combines with J gene TRBJ2-1; D might be TRBD2 (6 bases). CDR3 amino acids: CASSLYGGNEQFF. In DNA, the CDR3 is TGTGCCAGCAGTTTATACGGGGGCAATGAGCAGTTCTTC.